The clone carrying this TCR beta chain has just a few counts. Germline assignment: CDR1 MDHEN and CDR2 SYDVKM. Trimming removed 5 bases from V and 8 bases from J; junction bases left unmatched: 17. The CDR3 is made up of 17 amino acids. This specimen belongs to a study of blood T cell repertoires in COVID-19. Looking at the study overall: COVID-19 samples from acute and convalescent phases originated in the United States, Italy and Spain. PBMCs, B-cell-depleted T cells, or T cells provided the cDNA or gDNA that made up the material.

Original handling: Amplifying reference gene primers gave estimates of nucleated cell counts. TCRdb keeps only in-frame clones here, not all; method: immunoSEQ multiplex PCR. The V and J calls and clone size come from that table; D and trimming were worked out from the DNA. This sample has a few hundred thousand clones, with around 87% found just once. Material: peripheral blood. The clonotype comes from a woman in her 50s who had recovered from COVID-19. The gene calls are TRBV28 and TRBJ2-2; 7 bases map to TRBD1. The CDR3 DNA sequence: TGTGCCAGCAGTCCACAGACAGGGAAAGGGTTTGAAGGGGAGCTGTTTTTT. It encodes CASSPQTGKGFEGELFF.